This T cell receptor (beta chain) was sequenced in a study of control samples from healthy donors and cancer patients. CDR1 and CDR2 (germline): SGHTA, FQGNSA. This CDR3 has 14 amino acids. Trimming cost V 2 bases and J 8 bases; bases outside gene matches: 4. Here immunoSEQ multiplex PCR was the method, and the copy in TCRdb shows in-frame clones only, minus some. Here the sample spans around 59,000 clones, 92% being singletons. Material: PBMCs. The genes are TRBV7-2 and TRBJ1-4; 8 positions agree with TRBD1. The source is a middle-aged man with colorectal cancer. The CDR3 DNA is TGTGCCAGCAGCTTATCGGGACAGGTCGAAAAACTGTTTTTT. The encoded protein is CASSLSGQVEKLFF.